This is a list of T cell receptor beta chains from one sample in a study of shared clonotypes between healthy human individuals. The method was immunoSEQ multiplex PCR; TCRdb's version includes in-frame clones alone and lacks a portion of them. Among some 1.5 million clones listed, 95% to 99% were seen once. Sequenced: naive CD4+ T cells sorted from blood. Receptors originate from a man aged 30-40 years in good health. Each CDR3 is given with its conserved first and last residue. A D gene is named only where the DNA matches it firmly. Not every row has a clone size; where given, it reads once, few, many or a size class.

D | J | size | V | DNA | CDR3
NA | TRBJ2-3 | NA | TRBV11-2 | TGTGCCAGCAGCTTACCGGGTACGCAGTATTTT | CASSLPGTQYF
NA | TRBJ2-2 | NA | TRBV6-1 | TGTGCCAGCAGTACGACAATCACCGGGGAGCTGTTTTTT | CASSTTITGELFF
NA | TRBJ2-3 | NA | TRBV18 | TGTGCCAGCTCACCACCGGGTCTCAGCCGCACAGATACGCAGTATTTT | CASSPPGLSRTDTQYF
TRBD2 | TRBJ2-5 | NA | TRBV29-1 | TGCAGCGGGGCCGGCGGGGGTGAGACCCAGTACTTC | CSGAGGGETQYF
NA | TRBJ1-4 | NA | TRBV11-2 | TGTGCCAGCAGCTTAGTAGGGTTCAATGAAAAACTGTTTTTT | CASSLVGFNEKLFF
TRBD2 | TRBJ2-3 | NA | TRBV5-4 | TGTGCCAGCAGCGTGGGACTAGCGGCTAGCACAGATACGCAGTATTTT | CASSVGLAASTDTQYF
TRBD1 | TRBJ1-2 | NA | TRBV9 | TGTGCCAGCAGCGTTGGGACAGGATCTAACTATGGCTACACCTTC | CASSVGTGSNYGYTF
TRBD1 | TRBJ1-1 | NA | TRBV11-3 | TGTGCCAGCAGCTCTGGACAGGGTGCTTTCTTT | CASSSGQGAFF
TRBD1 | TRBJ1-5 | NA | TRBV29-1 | TGCAGCGCGGGGACAGATACTCAGCCCCAGCATTTT | CSAGTDTQPQHF
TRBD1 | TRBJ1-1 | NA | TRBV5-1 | TGCGCCAGCAGCTGGGGACAGGGGAATGAAGCTTTCTTT | CASSWGQGNEAFF
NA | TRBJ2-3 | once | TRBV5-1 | TGCGCCAGCAGCTTTGGGGGGCCGTCGGGGACAGATACGCAGTATTTT | CASSFGGPSGTDTQYF
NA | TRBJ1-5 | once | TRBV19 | TGTGCCAGTAGTATAGATGGGGCAGGGGTGCAGCCCCAGCATTTT | CASSIDGAGVQPQHF
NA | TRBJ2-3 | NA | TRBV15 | TGTGCCACCAGCAGAGAGATACAGGTCACAGATACGCAGTATTTT | CATSREIQVTDTQYF
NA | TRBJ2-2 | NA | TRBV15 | TGTGCCACCAGCAGAGAGGGCCTGAACACCGGGGAGCTGTTTTTT | CATSREGLNTGELFF
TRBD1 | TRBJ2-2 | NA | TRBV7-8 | TGTGCCAGCAGCCGGGACAGACTAACCGGGGAGCTGTTTTTT | CASSRDRLTGELFF
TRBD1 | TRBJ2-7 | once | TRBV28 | TGTGCCAGCAGTTTATCCTATGGACAGGCGAGCTCCTACGAGCAGTACTTC | CASSLSYGQASSYEQYF
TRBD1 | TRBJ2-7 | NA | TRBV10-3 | TGTGCCATGACAGGGGGCAACGAGCAGTACTTC | CAMTGGNEQYF
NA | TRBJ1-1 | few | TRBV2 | TGTGCCAGCATCGCAGGGTTCACTGAAGCTTTCTTT | CASIAGFTEAFF
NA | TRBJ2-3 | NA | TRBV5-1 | TGCGCCAGCAGCTTAACAGGGGGGGCAGATACGCAGTATTTT | CASSLTGGADTQYF
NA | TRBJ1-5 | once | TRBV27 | TGTGCCAGCAGTTCCCGTCCCTATAGCAATCAGCCCCAGCATTTT | CASSSRPYSNQPQHF
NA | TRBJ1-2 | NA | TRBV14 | TGTGCCAGCAGCCAAGTAGTGGGGGCCGTCTATGGCTACACCTTC | CASSQVVGAVYGYTF
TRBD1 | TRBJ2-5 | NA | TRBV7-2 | TGTGCCAGCAGCCTGGACAGGGAGACCCAGTACTTC | CASSLDRETQYF
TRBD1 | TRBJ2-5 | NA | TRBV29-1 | TGCAGCGTTCCGGACAGGGGCGGAGAGACCCAGTACTTC | CSVPDRGGETQYF
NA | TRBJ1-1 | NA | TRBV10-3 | TGTGCCATCAGTGAGTCGCGCGCGAACACTGAAGCTTTCTTT | CAISESRANTEAFF
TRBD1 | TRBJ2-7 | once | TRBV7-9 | TGTGCCAGCAGCGGACAGGGCTACGAGCAGTACTTC | CASSGQGYEQYF
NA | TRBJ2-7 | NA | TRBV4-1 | TGCGCCAGCAGCCAAGATACTAGTTACGAGCAGTACTTC | CASSQDTSYEQYF
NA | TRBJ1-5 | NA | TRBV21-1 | TGTGCCAGCAGCAAAGAGTCGAGGGGGTGGAATCAGCCCCAGCATTTT | CASSKESRGWNQPQHF
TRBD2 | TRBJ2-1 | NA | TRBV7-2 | TGTGCCAGCAGACCCGGGTCGCTAGCGGGCGATGAGCAGTTCTTC | CASRPGSLAGDEQFF
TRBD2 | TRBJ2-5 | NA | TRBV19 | TGTGCCAGTAGTATCAGCTTGGCGGGAGGATACCAAGAGACCCAGTACTTC | CASSISLAGGYQETQYF
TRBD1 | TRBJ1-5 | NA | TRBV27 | TGTGCCAGCAGTTTATCCACAGGGACAGGGAGCAATCAGCCCCAGCATTTT | CASSLSTGTGSNQPQHF
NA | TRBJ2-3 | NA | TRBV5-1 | TGCGCCAGCAGCTTGGCTCCTGAAGATACGCAGTATTTT | CASSLAPEDTQYF
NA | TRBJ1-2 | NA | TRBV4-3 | TGCGCCAGCAGCCCGGACACTAACTATGGCTACACCTTC | CASSPDTNYGYTF
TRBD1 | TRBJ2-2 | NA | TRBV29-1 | TGCAGCGCACAGGGGGGAGTTGGCACCGGGGAGCTGTTTTTT | CSAQGGVGTGELFF
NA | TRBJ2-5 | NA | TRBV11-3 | TGTGCCAGCAGCCCCCCAGGCCAAGAGACCCAGTACTTC | CASSPPGQETQYF
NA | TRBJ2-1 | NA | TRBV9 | TGTGCCAGCAGCCCTGGACAGAGCTCCTACAATGAGCAGTTCTTC | CASSPGQSSYNEQFF
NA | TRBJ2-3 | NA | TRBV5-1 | TGCGCCAGCAGCCAGGGAGCCGTCGCAGATACGCAGTATTTT | CASSQGAVADTQYF
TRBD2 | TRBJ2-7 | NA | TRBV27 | TGTGCCAGCAGTCCTCGCCGAGGACTAGGCGGCCACTCCTACGAGCAGTACTTC | CASSPRRGLGGHSYEQYF
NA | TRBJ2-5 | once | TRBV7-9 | TGTGCCAGCAGCTTATTCGCGGGGTCCCAGTACTTC | CASSLFAGSQYF
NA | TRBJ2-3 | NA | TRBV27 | TGTGCCAGCAGTTTATCGTTAGCAGATACGCAGTATTTT | CASSLSLADTQYF
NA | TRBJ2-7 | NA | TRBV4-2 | TGTGCCAGCAGCCAAGGCAGGACCCTCCCCGCCTACGAGCAGTACTTC | CASSQGRTLPAYEQYF
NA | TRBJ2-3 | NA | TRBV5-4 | TGTGCCAGCAGCTTGGGGGTAGACACAGATACGCAGTATTTT | CASSLGVDTDTQYF
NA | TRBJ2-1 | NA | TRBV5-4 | TGTGCCAGCAGCTTGCTTCCTACAGGGAGCTCCTACAATGAGCAGTTCTTC | CASSLLPTGSSYNEQFF